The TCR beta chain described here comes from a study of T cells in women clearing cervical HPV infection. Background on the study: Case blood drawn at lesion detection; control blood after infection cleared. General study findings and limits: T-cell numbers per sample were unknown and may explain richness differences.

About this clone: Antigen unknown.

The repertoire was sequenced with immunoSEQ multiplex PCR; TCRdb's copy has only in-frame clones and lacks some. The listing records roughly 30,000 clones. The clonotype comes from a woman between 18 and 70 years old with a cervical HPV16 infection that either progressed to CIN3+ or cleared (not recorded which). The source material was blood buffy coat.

Here the CDR3 reads CASSPLGTSGKSEQFF. Incomplete CDR3 DNA: TGTGCCAGCTCACCATTGGGGACTAGCGGGAAAAGTGAG. This chain connects TRBV18 to TRBJ2-1, with TRBD2 matching over 13 bases. The read is 3 residues too short to cover the CDR3 end, so that end is filled in from the germline J gene. The CDR3 has 16 amino acids. Losses at the gene ends were 2 bases for V and 9 bases for J; bases not matched to a gene: 7. Germline V gene sequence: CDR1 KGHSH, CDR2 LQKENI.